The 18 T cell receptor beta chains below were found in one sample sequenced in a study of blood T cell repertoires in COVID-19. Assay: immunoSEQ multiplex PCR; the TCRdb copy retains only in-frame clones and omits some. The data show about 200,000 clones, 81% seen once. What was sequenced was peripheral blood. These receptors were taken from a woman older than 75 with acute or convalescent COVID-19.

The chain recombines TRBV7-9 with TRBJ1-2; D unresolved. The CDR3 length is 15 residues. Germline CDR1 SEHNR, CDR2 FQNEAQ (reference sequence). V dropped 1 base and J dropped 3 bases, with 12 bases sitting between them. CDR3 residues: CASSLGTSGDYGYTF. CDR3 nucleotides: TGTGCCAGCAGCTTAGGGACCTCCGGGGACTATGGCTACACCTTC.

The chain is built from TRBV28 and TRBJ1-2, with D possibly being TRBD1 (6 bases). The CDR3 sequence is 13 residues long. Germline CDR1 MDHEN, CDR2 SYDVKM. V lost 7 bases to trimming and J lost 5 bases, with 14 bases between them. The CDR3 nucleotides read TGTGCCAGCACACCGGGGGGCAGGTATGGCTACACCTTC. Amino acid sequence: CASTPGGRYGYTF.

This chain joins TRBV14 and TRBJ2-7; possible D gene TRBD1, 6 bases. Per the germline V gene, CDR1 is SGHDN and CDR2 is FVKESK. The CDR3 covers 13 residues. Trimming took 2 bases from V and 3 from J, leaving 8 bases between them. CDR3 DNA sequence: TGTGCCAGCAGCCAAAACAGGGACTACGAGCAGTACTTC. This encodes CASSQNRDYEQYF.

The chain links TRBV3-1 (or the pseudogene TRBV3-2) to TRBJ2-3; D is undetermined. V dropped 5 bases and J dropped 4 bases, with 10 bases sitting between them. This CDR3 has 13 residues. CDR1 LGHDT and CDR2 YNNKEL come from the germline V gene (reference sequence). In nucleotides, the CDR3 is TGTGCCAGCAGCTTTCCGGCGGCAGATACGCAGTATTTT. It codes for CASSFPAADTQYF.

For the CDR3, the DNA is TGTGCCAGCAGTCAAGATCGTCCGAACACCGGGGAGCTGTTTTTT. Its translation is CASSQDRPNTGELFF. This rearrangement joins TRBV2 to TRBJ2-2; D unresolved. Per the germline V gene, CDR1 is SNHLY and CDR2 is FYNNEI. The V and J ends lost 5 bases and 0 bases respectively, with 10 bases between them. The CDR3 length is 15 residues.

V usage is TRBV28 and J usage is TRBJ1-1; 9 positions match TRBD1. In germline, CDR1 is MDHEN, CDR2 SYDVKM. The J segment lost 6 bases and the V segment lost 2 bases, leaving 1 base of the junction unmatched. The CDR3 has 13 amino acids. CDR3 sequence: CASSLRDRAEAFF. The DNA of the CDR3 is TGTGCCAGCAGTTTAAGGGACAGGGCTGAAGCTTTCTTT.

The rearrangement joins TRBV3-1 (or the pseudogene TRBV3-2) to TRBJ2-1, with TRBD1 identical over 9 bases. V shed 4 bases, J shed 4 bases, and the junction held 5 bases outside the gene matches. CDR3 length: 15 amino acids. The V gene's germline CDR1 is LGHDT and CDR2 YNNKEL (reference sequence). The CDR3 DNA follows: TGTGCCAGCAGCCCCCGGGACAGGGCATACAATGAGCAGTTCTTC. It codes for CASSPRDRAYNEQFF.

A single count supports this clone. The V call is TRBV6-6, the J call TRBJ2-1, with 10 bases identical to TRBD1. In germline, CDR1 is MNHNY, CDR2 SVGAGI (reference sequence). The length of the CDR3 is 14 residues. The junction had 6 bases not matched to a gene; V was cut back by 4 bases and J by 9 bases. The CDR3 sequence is CASSFGTGASEQFF. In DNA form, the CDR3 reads TGTGCCAGCAGTTTCGGGACAGGGGCCAGTGAGCAGTTCTTC.

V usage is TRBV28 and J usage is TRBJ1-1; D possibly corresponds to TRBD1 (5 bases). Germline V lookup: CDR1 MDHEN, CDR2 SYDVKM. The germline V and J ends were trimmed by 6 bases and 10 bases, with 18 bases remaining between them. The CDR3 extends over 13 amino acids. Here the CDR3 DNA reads TGTGCCAGCAGATTTGTAACCGGGACTACAGCTTTCTTT. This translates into CASRFVTGTTAFF.

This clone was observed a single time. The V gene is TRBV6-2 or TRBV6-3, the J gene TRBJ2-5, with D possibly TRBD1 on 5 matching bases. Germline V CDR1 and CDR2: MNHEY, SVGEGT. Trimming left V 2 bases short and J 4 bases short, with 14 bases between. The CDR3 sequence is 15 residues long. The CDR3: CASSYRIRGVETQYF. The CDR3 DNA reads TGTGCCAGCAGTTACCGGATAAGGGGTGTAGAGACCCAGTACTTC.

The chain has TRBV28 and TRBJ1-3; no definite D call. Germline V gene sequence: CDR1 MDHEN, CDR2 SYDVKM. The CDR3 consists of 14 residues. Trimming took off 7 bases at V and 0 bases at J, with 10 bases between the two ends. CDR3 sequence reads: CASKRHRSGNTIYF. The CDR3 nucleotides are TGTGCCAGCAAACGACACCGCTCTGGAAACACCATATATTTT.

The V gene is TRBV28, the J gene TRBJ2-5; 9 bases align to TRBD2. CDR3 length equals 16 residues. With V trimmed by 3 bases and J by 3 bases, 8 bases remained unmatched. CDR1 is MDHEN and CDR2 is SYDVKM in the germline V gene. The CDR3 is CASSFQLAGLKETQYF. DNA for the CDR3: TGTGCCAGCAGTTTTCAACTAGCGGGTCTGAAAGAGACCCAGTACTTC. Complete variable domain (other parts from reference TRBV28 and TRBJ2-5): DVKVTQSSRYLVKRTGEKVFLECVQDMDHENMFWYRQDPGLGLRLIYFSYDVKMKEKGDIPEGYSVSREKKERFSLILESASTNQTSMYLCASSFQLAGLKETQYFGPGTRLLVL.

The CDR3 DNA is TGTGCCAGCAGTTTACTAAGAGGGGGACCTGAGACCCAGTACTTC. It codes for CASSLLRGGPETQYF. J is TRBJ2-5 and V is TRBV27; a possible D gene is TRBD1 (6 bases). CDR1 is MNHEY, CDR2 SMNVEV, per germline (reference sequence). This CDR3 comprises 15 residues. V lost 2 bases and J lost 5, with 15 bases in between.

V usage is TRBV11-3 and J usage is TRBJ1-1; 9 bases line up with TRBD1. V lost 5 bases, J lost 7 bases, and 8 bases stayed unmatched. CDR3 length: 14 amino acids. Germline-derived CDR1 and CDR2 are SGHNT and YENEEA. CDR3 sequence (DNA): TGTGCCAGCAGCCGCGGGGGGACAGGGAATGAAGCTTTCTTT. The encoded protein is CASSRGGTGNEAFF.

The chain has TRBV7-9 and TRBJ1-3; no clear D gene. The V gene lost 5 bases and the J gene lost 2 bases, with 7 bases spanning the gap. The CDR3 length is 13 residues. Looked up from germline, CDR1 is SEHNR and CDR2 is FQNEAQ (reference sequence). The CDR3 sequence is CASSRRAGNTIYF. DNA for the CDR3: TGTGCCAGCAGCCGCCGAGCTGGAAACACCATATATTTT.

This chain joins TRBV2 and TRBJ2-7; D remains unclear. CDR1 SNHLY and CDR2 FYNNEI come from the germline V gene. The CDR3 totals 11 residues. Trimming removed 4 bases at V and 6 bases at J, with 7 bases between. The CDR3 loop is CASSARGEQYF. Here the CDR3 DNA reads TGTGCCAGCAGTGCAAGAGGCGAGCAGTACTTC.

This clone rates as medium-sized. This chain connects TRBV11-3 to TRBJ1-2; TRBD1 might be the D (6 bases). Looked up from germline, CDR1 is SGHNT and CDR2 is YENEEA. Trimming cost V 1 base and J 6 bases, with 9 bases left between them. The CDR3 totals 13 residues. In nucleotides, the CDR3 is TGTGCCAGCAGCTTAGTACAGGGTAATGGCTACACCTTC. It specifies CASSLVQGNGYTF.

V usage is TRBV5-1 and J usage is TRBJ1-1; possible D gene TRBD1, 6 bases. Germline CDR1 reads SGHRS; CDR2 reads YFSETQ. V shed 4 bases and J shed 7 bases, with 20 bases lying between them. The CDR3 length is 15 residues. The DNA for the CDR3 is TGCGCCAGCAGCACTGATATTTCAGGGGCTGGTGAAGCTTTCTTT. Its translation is CASSTDISGAGEAFF.